This passage covers 27 T cell receptor beta chains from one sample sequenced in a study of T cells in Graves' hyperthyroidism and ophthalmopathy. The investigators amplified TCR beta CDR3 regions from RNA transcripts. The HTBI primer set was used in a first-round RT-PCR of the TCR CDR3. TCRdb processed the multiplex PCR reads anew with MiXCR; each CDR3 protein has one entry. The table has about 95,000 distinct CDR3 sequences, around 40% seen once; the top ten hold roughly a tenth. The sequenced sample was peripheral blood or thyroid tissue (not recorded which). Source of these receptors: a woman in her 30s with Graves' hyperthyroidism.

This clonotype is a singleton in its sample. V and J are TRBV9 and TRBJ2-7; D not resolved. This CDR3 comprises 12 residues. CDR1 SGDLS and CDR2 YYNGEE come from the germline V gene. V was pared by 0 bases and J by 6 bases, with 7 bases between. This CDR3 reads CASSVADIEQYF. The DNA for the CDR3 is TGTGCCAGCAGCGTAGCGGATATCGAGCAGTACTTC.

Comments on this clonotype: It is likely a read error, because the conserved phenylalanine at the end of the CDR3 is missing. The chain links TRBV2 to TRBJ1-1; D remains unclear. The CDR3 has 12 amino acids. CDR1 and CDR2 from the germline V gene are SNHLY and FYNNEI. DNA of the CDR3: TGTGTCAGCAGACGTAGGGATACTGAAGCTTTCTCT. Protein: CVSRRRDTEAFS.

The table lists this clonotype with many counts. A read error may explain this, as a much larger clone is one base away. The chain employs TRBV5-1 and TRBJ1-2, with no clear D. Germline V CDR1 and CDR2: SGHRS, YFSETQ. The V gene lost 4 bases and the J gene lost 2 bases, with 6 bases spanning the gap. The CDR3 contains 12 residues. Here the CDR3 DNA reads TGCGCCAGCAGCCTAGGGAACTATGGCTACACCTTC. This translates into CASSLGNYGYTF. The variable domain in full, completed from reference TRBV5-1 and TRBJ1-2, reads KAGVTQTPRYLIKTRGQQVTLSCSPISGHRSVSWYQQTPGQGLQFLFEYFSETQRNKGNFPGRFSGRQFSNSRSEMNVSTLELGDSALYLCASSLGNYGYTFGSGTRLTVV.

This clonotype came up many times. The CDR3 nucleotides read TGTGCCAGCAGTTACTGGCTAGGTGTCCGCCCCGACACCGGGGAGCTGTTTTTT. As protein: CASSYWLGVRPDTGELFF. The J gene is TRBJ2-2, the V gene TRBV6-6; unclear D gene. Germline V gene data show CDR1 as MNHNY and CDR2 as SVGAGI (reference sequence). This CDR3 is 18 amino acids long. V lost 1 base, J lost 3 bases, and 18 bases lay in between.

This clonotype has at least ten counts. This chain uses TRBV7-8 with TRBJ1-5; D is unclear. The CDR3 extends over 15 amino acids. From germline, CDR1 is SGHVS and CDR2 FQNEAQ. Trimming cost V 0 bases and J 0 bases, with 6 bases left between them. The CDR3 reads CASSLALYSNQPQHF. CDR3 DNA sequence: TGTGCCAGCAGCTTAGCACTCTATAGCAATCAGCCCCAGCATTTT.

About this clonotype itself: This may arise from a read error, as a much more abundant clone is one base away. The chain couples TRBV20-1 to TRBJ2-3; D is possibly TRBD1 (5 bases). With 5 bases removed from V and 11 bases from J, the gap between germline ends came to 14 bases. The CDR3 is 11 amino acids. Per the germline V gene, CDR1 is DFQATT and CDR2 is SNEGSKA (reference sequence). The CDR3 is CSAGRVGKQYF. CDR3 sequence (DNA): TGCAGTGCTGGCAGGGTGGGAAAGCAGTATTTT.

This clonotype appeared many times. V and J are TRBV5-8 and TRBJ1-4, with D possibly TRBD1 on 5 matching bases. Deletions cut 0 bases from V and 8 bases from J, with 14 bases between. Germline assignment: CDR1 SGHTS and CDR2 YDEGEE. The length of the CDR3 is 15 residues. CDR3 nucleotides: TGTGCCAGCAGCTTGGTTCGGGGGATTGGAGAAAAACTGTTTTTT. Amino acid sequence: CASSLVRGIGEKLFF.

This clonotype was seen repeatedly, ten times or more. This chain uses TRBV7-3 with TRBJ1-6; the D is unclear. CDR3 size: 13 residues. CDR1 and CDR2 (germline): SGHTA, FQGTGA. The V end lost 0 bases, the J end lost 10 bases, and 7 bases lay between the germline ends. CDR3: CASSLTRKSPLHF. CDR3 DNA: TGTGCCAGCAGCTTAACCAGGAAGTCACCCCTCCACTTT. Drawing the rest from reference TRBV7-3 and TRBJ1-6, the complete variable domain is GAGVSQTPSNKVTEKGKYVELRCDPISGHTALYWYRQSLGQGPEFLIYFQGTGAADDSGLPNDRFFAVRPEGSVSTLKIQRTERGDSAVYLCASSLTRKSPLHFGNGTRLTVT.

The chain employs TRBV2 and TRBJ2-2, with D unresolved. Germline V gives CDR1 SNHLY, CDR2 FYNNEI. CDR3 length equals 14 residues. The V end lost 7 bases, the J end lost 2 bases, and 11 bases lay between the germline ends. The CDR3 loop reads CASTLSSNTGELFF. Written as DNA, the CDR3 is TGTGCCAGCACACTATCTTCAAACACCGGGGAGCTGTTTTTT.

Worth noting for this clonotype: This may stem from a read error, because a much larger clone lies one nucleotide away. The V and J genes are TRBV7-2 and TRBJ1-4; D is uncertain. The CDR3 consists of 18 residues. Germline CDR1 reads SGHTA; CDR2 reads FQGNSA. CDR3 in amino acids: CASSQIGIFGFNREKLLF. The CDR3 DNA is TGCGCCAGCAGCCAAATAGGGATATTCGGTTTTAATCGGGAAAAACTGCTTTTT.

For this clonotype: A junction boundary mismatches the germline segment, possibly from a read error. The chain uses TRBV15 and TRBJ2-6; the D gene could be TRBD1 or TRBD2 (7 bases each). The CDR3 is 18 residues long. Germline V lookup: CDR1 LNHNV, CDR2 YYDKDF (reference sequence). The CDR3 loop reads CATAMSRGGYSGVNVLTF. CDR3 sequence (DNA): TGTGCCACCGCCATGAGCAGGGGGGGTTACTCTGGGGTCAACGTCCTGACTTTC.

The chain has TRBV20-1 and TRBJ1-2; unclear D gene. CDR1 and CDR2 (germline): DFQATT, SNEGSKA (reference sequence). This CDR3 contains 14 residues. V lost 0 bases and J 4 bases, leaving 12 bases between the germline ends. The CDR3 loop reads CSARDRSTSYGYTF. For the CDR3, the DNA is TGCAGTGCTAGAGATCGATCGACGAGCTATGGCTACACCTTC.

The gene calls are TRBV5-4 and TRBJ1-2; perhaps TRBD1 as D (5 bases). The CDR3 is 12 amino acids. Germline values: CDR1 SGHNT, CDR2 YYREEE (reference sequence). The V end was cut by 4 bases, the J end by 7 bases, with 11 bases between. CDR3 region: CASSQGTSGYTF. The CDR3 nucleotides are TGTGCCAGCAGCCAAGGGACGTCTGGCTACACCTTC.

This clonotype was seen many times. The chain combines TRBV7-9 with TRBJ2-5, with 8 bases that match TRBD2. The junction had 4 bases not matched to a gene; V was cut back by 4 bases and J by 3 bases. Germline CDR1 reads SEHNR; CDR2 reads FQNEAQ (reference sequence). This CDR3 is 14 amino acids long. CDR3 residues: CASSWLGGEETQYF. CDR3 DNA sequence: TGTGCCAGCAGCTGGCTCGGGGGGGAAGAGACCCAGTACTTC.

This clonotype was seen ten or more times. The chain has TRBV10-1 and TRBJ1-1; D possibly corresponds to TRBD1 (6 bases). Between the trimmed V and J ends, which lost 4 bases and 7 bases, there was a span of 13 bases. Germline loops: CDR1 WNHNN, CDR2 SYGVQD (reference sequence). CDR3 length equals 13 residues. DNA for the CDR3: TGCGCCAGCAGTGCTCCAGGGGTCGGTGAAGCTTTCTTT. This codes for CASSAPGVGEAFF.

The table lists this clonotype with a few counts. V is TRBV28 and J is TRBJ1-1; D unresolved. The CDR3 spans 12 residues. Trimming stripped 3 bases from V and 2 bases from J, with 4 bases between. Germline V lookup: CDR1 MDHEN, CDR2 SYDVKM. CDR3 protein: CASSLENTEAFF. Written as DNA, the CDR3 is TGTGCCAGCAGTTTGGAAAACACTGAAGCTTTCTTT.

This clonotype was seen only once. The chain couples TRBV7-2 to TRBJ2-5; TRBD1 aligns across 7 bases. This CDR3 comprises 14 residues. The ends lost 6 bases at V and 4 bases at J; junction bases unmatched: 8. Per germline, CDR1 SGHTA and CDR2 FQGNSA. As DNA, the CDR3 is TGTGCCAGCAGTTTACTAGGGGGCGGAGAGACCCAGTACTTC. Encoded protein: CASSLLGGGETQYF.

In this sample, this clonotype turned up many times. Mismatch with germline at one junction end may stem from a read error. The rearrangement uses TRBV28 and TRBJ2-5; D ambiguous. This CDR3 is built from 14 residues. CDR1 is MDHEN, CDR2 SYDVKM, per germline. The CDR3: CTSSSGRNQETQHF. CDR3 DNA sequence: TGTACCAGCAGTTCCGGACGAAACCAAGAGACCCAGCACTTC.

This clonotype was seen ten or more times. The chain uses TRBV28 and TRBJ1-4; perhaps TRBD1 as D (5 bases). CDR1 and CDR2 (germline): MDHEN, SYDVKM. This CDR3 contains 14 residues. The V and J ends lost 4 bases and 4 bases respectively, with 10 bases between them. The CDR3 coding sequence is TGTGCCAGCAGTTATGGACAAGATAATGAAAAACTGTTTTTT. It translates to CASSYGQDNEKLFF.

Points on this clonotype: One junction end disagrees with the germline gene, perhaps due to a read error. The chain joins TRBV10-3 to TRBJ2-2, with 7 bases identical to TRBD1. Germline V gene sequence: CDR1 ENHRY, CDR2 SYGVKD. This CDR3 contains 15 residues. CDR3 nucleotide sequence: TGTGCCATCAGACCGGGACAGACGAACACCGGGGAGCTGTTTTTC. This translates into CAIRPGQTNTGELFF.

The CDR3 bases are TGTGCCAGCAGCCGACCGGGACAGACGAACACCGGGGAGCTGTTTTTT. Translating it yields CASSRPGQTNTGELFF. The rearrangement joins TRBV7-9 to TRBJ2-2; 7 bases match TRBD1. Germline V lookup: CDR1 SEHNR, CDR2 FQNEAQ (reference sequence). V gave up 5 bases and J gave up 0 bases; unmatched junction bases: 6. The CDR3 has 16 residues.

There are many counts of this clonotype. V gene TRBV12-3 or TRBV12-4 combines with J gene TRBJ2-7; 9 bases are a match to TRBD2. Germline trimming cut 6 bases from V and 0 bases from J; bases unmatched to any gene: 9. The CDR3 extends over 16 amino acids. The CDR3 DNA reads as TGTGCCAGCAGCTTAACTAGCGGGCACCCCTCCTACGAGCAGTACTTC. It yields the protein CASSLTSGHPSYEQYF.

This clonotype was seen many times. A much larger clone is a single base away; this may be a read error. V and J are TRBV10-2 and TRBJ2-7, with D uncertain. This CDR3 is 14 amino acids long. CDR1 is WSHSY and CDR2 is SAAADI in the germline V gene. The CDR3 region is CASSEEESAYEQHF. The CDR3 DNA follows: TGCGCCAGCAGTGAGGAGGAAAGTGCCTACGAGCAGCACTTC.

This clonotype has more than one count but fewer than ten. V usage is TRBV7-8 and J usage is TRBJ1-1; D gene ambiguous. V was trimmed by 1 base and J by 1 base, leaving 7 bases between them. Germline V gene sequence: CDR1 SGHVS, CDR2 FQNEAQ. The CDR3 totals 14 residues. The CDR3 nucleotides read TGTGCCAGCAGCTTAGAACCAGGGAACACTGAAGCTTTCTTT. It codes for CASSLEPGNTEAFF.

In this sample, this clonotype turned up many times. The chain links TRBV7-8 to TRBJ1-1; D call uncertain. V lost 5 bases and J lost 11, with 18 bases in between. This CDR3 has 13 residues. CDR1 SGHVS and CDR2 FQNEAQ come from the germline V gene. The CDR3 region has the DNA TGTGCCAGCAGCCACCCCCCGCCCTCGGGGGCTTTCTTT. Encoded protein: CASSHPPPSGAFF.

The chain recombines TRBV28 with TRBJ2-3; TRBD2 might be the D (6 bases). This CDR3 region has 14 residues. V lost 3 bases, J lost 6 bases, and 13 bases lay in between. Germline CDR1 is MDHEN and CDR2 is SYDVKM. The CDR3: CASSFARGRDTQYF. Here the CDR3 DNA reads TGTGCCAGCAGTTTTGCCCGGGGGAGGGATACGCAGTATTTT.

This clonotype was recorded only once. The chain recombines TRBV5-5 with TRBJ2-2, with a weak D call TRBD1 (6 bases). This CDR3 contains 16 residues. From germline, CDR1 is SGHKS and CDR2 YYEKEE (reference sequence). Trimming took off 0 bases at V and 3 bases at J, with 12 bases between the two ends. CDR3 residues: CASSLAGQTDTGELFF. CDR3 nucleotide sequence: TGTGCCAGCAGCTTGGCCGGACAGACGGACACCGGGGAGCTGTTTTTT. Based on the CDR3 plus reference TRBV5-5 and TRBJ2-2, the full variable domain is DAGVTQSPTHLIKTRGQQVTLRCSPISGHKSVSWYQQVLGQGPQFIFQYYEKEERGRGNFPDRFSARQFPNYSSELNVNALLLGDSALYLCASSLAGQTDTGELFFGEGSRLTVL.